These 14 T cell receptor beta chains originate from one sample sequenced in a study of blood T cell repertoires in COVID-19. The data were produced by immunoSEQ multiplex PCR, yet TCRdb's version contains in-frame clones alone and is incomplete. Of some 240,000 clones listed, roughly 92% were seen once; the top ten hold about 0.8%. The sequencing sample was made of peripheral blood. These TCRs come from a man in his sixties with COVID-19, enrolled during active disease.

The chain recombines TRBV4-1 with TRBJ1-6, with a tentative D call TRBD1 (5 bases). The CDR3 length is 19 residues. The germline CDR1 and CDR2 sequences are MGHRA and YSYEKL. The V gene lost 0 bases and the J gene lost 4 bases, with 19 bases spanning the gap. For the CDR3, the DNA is TGCGCCAGCAGCCAAGAAGGGGCGGCTGTTGGGCGGTATAATTCACCCCTCCACTTT. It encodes CASSQEGAAVGRYNSPLHF.

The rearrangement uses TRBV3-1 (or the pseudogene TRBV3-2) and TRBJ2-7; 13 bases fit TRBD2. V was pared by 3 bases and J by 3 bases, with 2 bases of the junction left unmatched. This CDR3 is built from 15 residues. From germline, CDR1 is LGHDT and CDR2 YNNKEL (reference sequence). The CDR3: CASSHWTSGSYEQYF. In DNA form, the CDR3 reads TGTGCCAGCAGCCACTGGACTAGCGGGAGCTACGAGCAGTACTTC.

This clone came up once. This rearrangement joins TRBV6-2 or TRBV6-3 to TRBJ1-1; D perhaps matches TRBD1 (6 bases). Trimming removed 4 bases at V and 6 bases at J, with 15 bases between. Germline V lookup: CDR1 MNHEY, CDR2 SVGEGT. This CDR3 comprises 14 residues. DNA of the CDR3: TGTGCCAGCAGTTCCGGGACAACCAACCCTGAAGCTTTCTTT. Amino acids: CASSSGTTNPEAFF.

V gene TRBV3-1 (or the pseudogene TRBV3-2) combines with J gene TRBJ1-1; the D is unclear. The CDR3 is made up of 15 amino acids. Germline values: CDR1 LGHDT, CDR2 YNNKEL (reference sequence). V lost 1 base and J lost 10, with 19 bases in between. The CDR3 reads CASSQGLLSRDRAFF. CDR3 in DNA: TGTGCCAGCAGCCAAGGGCTTCTTTCACGGGATCGAGCTTTCTTT.

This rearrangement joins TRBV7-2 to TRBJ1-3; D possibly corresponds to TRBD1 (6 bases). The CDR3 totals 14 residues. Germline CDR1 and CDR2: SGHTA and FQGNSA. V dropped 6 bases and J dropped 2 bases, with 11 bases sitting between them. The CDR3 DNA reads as TGTGCCAGCAGACTACAGGGAACTGGAAACACCATATATTTT. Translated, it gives CASRLQGTGNTIYF.

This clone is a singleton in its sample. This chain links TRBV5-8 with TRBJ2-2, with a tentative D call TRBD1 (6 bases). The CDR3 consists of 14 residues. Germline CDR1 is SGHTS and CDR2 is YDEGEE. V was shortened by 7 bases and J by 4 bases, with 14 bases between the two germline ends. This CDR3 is CASDPGTRTGELFF. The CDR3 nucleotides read TGTGCCAGCGACCCCGGGACACGCACCGGGGAGCTGTTTTTT.

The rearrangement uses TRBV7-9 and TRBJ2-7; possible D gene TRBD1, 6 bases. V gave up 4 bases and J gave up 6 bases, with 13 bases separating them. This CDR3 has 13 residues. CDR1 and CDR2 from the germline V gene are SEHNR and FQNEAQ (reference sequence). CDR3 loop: CASSSSDRSEQYF. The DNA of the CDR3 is TGTGCCAGCAGCTCCTCGGACAGATCCGAGCAGTACTTC.

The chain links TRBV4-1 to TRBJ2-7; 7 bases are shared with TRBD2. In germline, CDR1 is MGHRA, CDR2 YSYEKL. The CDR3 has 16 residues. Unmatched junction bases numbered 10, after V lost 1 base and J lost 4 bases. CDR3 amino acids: CASSQGSSGKTYEQYF. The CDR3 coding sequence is TGCGCCAGCAGCCAAGGGTCCAGCGGGAAGACGTACGAGCAGTACTTC.

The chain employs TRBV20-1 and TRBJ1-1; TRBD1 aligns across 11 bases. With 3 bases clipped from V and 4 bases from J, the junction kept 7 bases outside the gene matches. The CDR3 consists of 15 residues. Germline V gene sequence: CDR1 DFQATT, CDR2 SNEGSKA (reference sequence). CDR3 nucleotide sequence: TGCAGTGCTAGTCCATCCGGGACAGGGGGCACTGAAGCTTTCTTT. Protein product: CSASPSGTGGTEAFF.

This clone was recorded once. The CDR3 sequence: CASSIGAVGRGAKNIQYF. The CDR3, as DNA: TGTGCCAGTAGTATAGGAGCGGTGGGCAGGGGAGCCAAAAACATTCAGTACTTC. V and J are TRBV19 and TRBJ2-4; D possibly corresponds to TRBD1 (6 bases). V lost 1 base and J 0 bases, leaving 16 bases between the germline ends. Per the germline V gene, CDR1 is LNHDA and CDR2 is SQIVND (reference sequence). This CDR3 comprises 18 residues.

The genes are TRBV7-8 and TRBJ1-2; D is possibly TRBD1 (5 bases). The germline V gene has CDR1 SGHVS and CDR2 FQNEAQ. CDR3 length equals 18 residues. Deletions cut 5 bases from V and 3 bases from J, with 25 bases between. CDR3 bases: TGTGCCAGCAGCCCTCACCCCTGGGGTAGGGGCGTCGACTATGGCTACACCTTC. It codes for CASSPHPWGRGVDYGYTF. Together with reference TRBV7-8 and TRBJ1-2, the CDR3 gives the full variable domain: GAGVSQSPRYKVAKRGQDVALRCDPISGHVSLFWYQQALGQGPEFLTYFQNEAQLDKSGLPSDRFFAERPEGSVSTLKIQRTQQEDSAVYLCASSPHPWGRGVDYGYTFGSGTRLTVV.

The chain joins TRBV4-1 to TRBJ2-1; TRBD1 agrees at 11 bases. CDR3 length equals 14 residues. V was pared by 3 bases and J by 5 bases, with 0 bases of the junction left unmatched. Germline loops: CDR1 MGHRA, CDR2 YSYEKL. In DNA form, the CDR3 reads TGCGCCAGCAGCCAGGGACAGGGGGACAATGAGCAGTTCTTC. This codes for CASSQGQGDNEQFF.

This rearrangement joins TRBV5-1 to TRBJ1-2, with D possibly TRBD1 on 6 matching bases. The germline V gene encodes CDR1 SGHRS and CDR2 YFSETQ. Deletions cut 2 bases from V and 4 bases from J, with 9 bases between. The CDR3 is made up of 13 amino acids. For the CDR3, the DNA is TGCGCCAGCAGCTTCGGGGGGCCCTATGGCTACACCTTC. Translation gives CASSFGGPYGYTF.

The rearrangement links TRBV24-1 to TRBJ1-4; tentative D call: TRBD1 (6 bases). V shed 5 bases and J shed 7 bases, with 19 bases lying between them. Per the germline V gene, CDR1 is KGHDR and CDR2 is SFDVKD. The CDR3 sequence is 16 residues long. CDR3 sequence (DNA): TGTGCCACCAGTGGTCGGACAGCGCCGAAGGGTGAAAAACTGTTTTTT. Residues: CATSGRTAPKGEKLFF.